These 14 T cell receptor beta chains were all obtained from the same sample, sequenced in a study of T-cell reconstitution after alpha-beta-depleted transplantation in children. During its preparation, the TCRbeta library received unique molecular identifiers. TCRdb itself ran the PCR reads through MiXCR, one entry per CDR3 protein. The table lists a few hundred thousand distinct CDR3 sequences, roughly 17% of them singletons. Sequenced here: PBMCs, mostly from graft donor cells, sampled 360 days after TCRalphabeta/CD19-depleted stem cell transplant. The receptors derive from a boy under two years old who had a stem cell transplant for Wiskott-Aldrich syndrome, so the T cells may come from the graft donor.

This clonotype was picked up a small number of times. This chain joins TRBV10-2 and TRBJ2-7; 10 bases line up with TRBD2. This CDR3 spans 15 amino acids. Trimming removed 6 bases from V and 2 bases from J; junction bases left unmatched: 7. The V gene's germline CDR1 is WSHSY and CDR2 SAAADI. CDR3 in amino acids: CASRTSSGGPYEQYF. CDR3 coding DNA: TGCGCCAGCAGGACCTCTAGCGGGGGACCCTACGAGCAGTACTTC.

This clonotype has more than one count but fewer than ten. The V and J genes are TRBV7-8 and TRBJ2-1; 9 bases map to TRBD1. Germline V gene data show CDR1 as SGHVS and CDR2 as FQNEAQ. This CDR3 contains 15 residues. The V segment lost 1 base and the J segment 7 bases; nucleotides outside the gene matches: 5. The CDR3 nucleotides read TGTGCCAGCAGCTTAGAAGGGACAGGGAAGAATGAGCAGTTCTTC. It is translated as CASSLEGTGKNEQFF.

This clonotype was seen a few times. V and J are TRBV24-1 and TRBJ2-4; the D is unclear. V lost 12 bases and J lost 0, with 14 bases in between. Germline values: CDR1 KGHDR, CDR2 SFDVKD. The CDR3 spans 14 residues. CDR3 region: CAARTAVAKNIQYF. The CDR3 bases are TGTGCCGCAAGGACGGCAGTAGCCAAAAACATTCAGTACTTC.

CDR3 sequence (DNA): TGTGCCACCAGCAGATCCTACAGCTACGAGCAGTACTTC. Translation gives CATSRSYSYEQYF. The chain couples TRBV15 to TRBJ2-7; D unclear. Germline V gene lookup returns CDR1 LNHNV and CDR2 YYDKDF (reference sequence). Trimming took 2 bases from V and 3 from J, leaving 8 bases between them. CDR3 length: 13 residues. Looking up the rest from reference TRBV15 and TRBJ2-7 gives the full variable domain: DAMVIQNPRYQVTQFGKPVTLSCSQTLNHNVMYWYQQKSSQAPKLLFHYYDKDFNNEADTPDNFQSRRPNTSFCFLDIRSPGLGDTAMYLCATSRSYSYEQYFGPGTRLTVT.

Only a few counts were recorded for this clonotype. The chain employs TRBV4-3 and TRBJ2-1, with TRBD2 matching 7 bases. Germline CDR1 reads LGHNA; CDR2 reads YSLEER. The CDR3 consists of 15 residues. Trimming at V came to 2 bases and at J to 3 bases, leaving 4 bases not matched to a gene. Here the CDR3 DNA reads TGCGCCAGCAGCCAACCAAGCGGGAACTACAATGAGCAGTTCTTC. Protein product: CASSQPSGNYNEQFF.

V usage is TRBV12-3 or TRBV12-4 and J usage is TRBJ2-3, with 9 bases fitting TRBD2. Losses at the gene ends were 6 bases for V and 1 base for J; bases not matched to a gene: 11. The CDR3 spans 17 residues. The CDR3 region has the DNA TGTGCCAGCAGCTCTACTAGCGGGCTACTCGGCACAGATACGCAGTATTTT. Translating gives CASSSTSGLLGTDTQYF.

Here the CDR3 DNA reads TGTGCCAGCCGGAGCGGGAGAGAGACCCAGTACTTC. Encoded protein: CASRSGRETQYF. The chain is built from TRBV6-2 or TRBV6-3 and TRBJ2-5, with 8 bases fitting TRBD2. The CDR3 is 12 amino acids. Germline CDR1 and CDR2: MNHEY and SVGEGT. V dropped 8 bases and J dropped 4; count of bases not matched to a gene: 3.

This clonotype occurred once. The chain couples TRBV19 to TRBJ2-1, with D possibly TRBD2 on 6 matching bases. Trimming pared 1 base from V and 5 bases from J, leaving 9 bases between. Germline CDR1 reads LNHDA; CDR2 reads SQIVND (reference sequence). This CDR3 spans 14 amino acids. The CDR3 sequence: CASSIVDYNNEQFF. The CDR3 nucleotides read TGTGCCAGTAGTATAGTGGACTACAACAATGAGCAGTTCTTC.

In its sample, this clonotype was seen many times. V and J are TRBV5-1 and TRBJ2-3; D uncertain. Germline CDR1 is SGHRS and CDR2 is YFSETQ. The CDR3 is 15 residues long. Between the trimmed V and J ends, which lost 0 bases and 0 bases, there was a span of 8 bases. CDR3 region: CASSLALGSTDTQYF. The CDR3 DNA follows: TGCGCCAGCAGCTTGGCATTGGGGAGCACAGATACGCAGTATTTT.

Here the CDR3 reads CASSWTTTNEKLFF. CDR3 DNA sequence: TGCGCCAGCAGCTGGACAACAACTAATGAAAAACTGTTTTTT. This chain links TRBV5-1 with TRBJ1-4; possibly TRBD1 for D (5 bases). V lost 3 bases to trimming and J lost 0 bases, with 6 bases between them. The CDR3 totals 14 residues. Germline values: CDR1 SGHRS, CDR2 YFSETQ.

The chain combines TRBV20-1 with TRBJ1-5; D possibly corresponds to TRBD1 (6 bases). Between the trimmed V and J ends, which lost 1 base and 7 bases, there was a span of 8 bases. The germline CDR1 and CDR2 sequences are DFQATT and SNEGSKA (reference sequence). The CDR3 contains 12 residues. The CDR3 region is CSARVGAQPQHF. CDR3 nucleotides: TGCAGTGCTAGAGTGGGGGCCCAGCCCCAGCATTTT.

The chain links TRBV12-3 or TRBV12-4 to TRBJ2-7, with TRBD2 matching over 9 bases. The CDR3 has 16 amino acids. V gave up 3 bases and J gave up 2 bases; unmatched junction bases: 8. CDR3 sequence reads: CASSFPRGGGPYEQYF. The DNA of the CDR3 is TGTGCCAGCAGTTTCCCTCGCGGGGGGGGGCCCTACGAGCAGTACTTC.

This clonotype was found many times. The genes are TRBV20-1 and TRBJ2-1, with D possibly being TRBD2 (6 bases). The CDR3 covers 15 residues. Germline assignment: CDR1 DFQATT and CDR2 SNEGSKA (reference sequence). V was pared by 6 bases and J by 0 bases, with 15 bases between. CDR3 DNA: TGCAGTGCGACGGGACTCCTCAGCTCCTACAATGAGCAGTTCTTC. Translating it yields CSATGLLSSYNEQFF.

The chain recombines TRBV14 with TRBJ2-4; no reliable D call. This CDR3 is built from 14 residues. Trimming shortened V by 1 base and J by 3 bases, and 7 bases separated the two germline ends. The germline V gene has CDR1 SGHDN and CDR2 FVKESK. The CDR3 spells CASSQVGNKNIQYF. CDR3 DNA: TGTGCCAGCAGCCAAGTAGGAAACAAAAACATTCAGTACTTC.